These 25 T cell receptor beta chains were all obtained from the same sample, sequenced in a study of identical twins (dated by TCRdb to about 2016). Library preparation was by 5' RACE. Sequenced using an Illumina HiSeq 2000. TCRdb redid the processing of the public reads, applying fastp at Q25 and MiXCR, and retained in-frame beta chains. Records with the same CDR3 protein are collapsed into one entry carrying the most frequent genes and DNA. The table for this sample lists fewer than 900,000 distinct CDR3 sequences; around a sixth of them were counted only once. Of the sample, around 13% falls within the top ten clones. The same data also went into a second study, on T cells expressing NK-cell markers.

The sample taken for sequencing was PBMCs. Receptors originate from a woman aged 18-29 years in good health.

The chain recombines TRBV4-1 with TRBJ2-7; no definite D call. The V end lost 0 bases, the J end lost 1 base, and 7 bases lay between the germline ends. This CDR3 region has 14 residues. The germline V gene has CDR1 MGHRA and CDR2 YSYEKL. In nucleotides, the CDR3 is TGCGCCAGCAGCCAAGATTTGACGTCCTACGAGCAGTACTTC. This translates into CASSQDLTSYEQYF.

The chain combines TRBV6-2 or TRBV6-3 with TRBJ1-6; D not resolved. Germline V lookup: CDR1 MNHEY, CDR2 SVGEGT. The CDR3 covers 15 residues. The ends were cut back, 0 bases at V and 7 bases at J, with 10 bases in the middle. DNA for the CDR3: TGTGCCAGCAGTTACTCGGTCCGGCAGAATTCACCCCTCCACTTT. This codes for CASSYSVRQNSPLHF.

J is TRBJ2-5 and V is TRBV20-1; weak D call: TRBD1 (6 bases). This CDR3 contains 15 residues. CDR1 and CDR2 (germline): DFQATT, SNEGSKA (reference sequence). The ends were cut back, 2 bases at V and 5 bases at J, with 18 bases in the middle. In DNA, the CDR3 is TGCAGTGCTAGACCGAGACAGGAGGACCGGGAGACCCAGTACTTC. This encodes CSARPRQEDRETQYF.

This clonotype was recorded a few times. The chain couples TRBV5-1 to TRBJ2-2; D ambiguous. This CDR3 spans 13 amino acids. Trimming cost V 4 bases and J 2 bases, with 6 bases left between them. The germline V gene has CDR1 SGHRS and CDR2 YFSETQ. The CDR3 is CASSEDNTGELFF. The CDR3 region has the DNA TGCGCCAGCAGCGAGGACAACACCGGGGAGCTGTTTTTT.

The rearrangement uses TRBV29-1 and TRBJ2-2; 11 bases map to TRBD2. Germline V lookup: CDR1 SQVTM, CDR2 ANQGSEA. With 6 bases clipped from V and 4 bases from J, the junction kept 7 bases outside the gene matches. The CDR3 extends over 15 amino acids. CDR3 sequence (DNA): TGCAGCGTCGTCCAGACTAGCGGGGTCACCGGGGAGCTGTTTTTT. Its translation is CSVVQTSGVTGELFF.

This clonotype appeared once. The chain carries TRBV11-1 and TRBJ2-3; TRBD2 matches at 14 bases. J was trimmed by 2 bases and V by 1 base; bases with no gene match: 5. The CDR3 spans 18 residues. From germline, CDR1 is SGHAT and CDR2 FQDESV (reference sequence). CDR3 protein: CASSLEGLAGESTDTQYF. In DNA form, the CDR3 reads TGTGCCAGCAGCTTAGAGGGACTAGCGGGAGAATCCACAGATACGCAGTATTTT.

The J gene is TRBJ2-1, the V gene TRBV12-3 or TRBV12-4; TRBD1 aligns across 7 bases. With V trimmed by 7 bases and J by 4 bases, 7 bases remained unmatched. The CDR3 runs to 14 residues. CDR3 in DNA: TGTGCCAGCACCCTCGGGACAGCATACAATGAGCAGTTCTTC. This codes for CASTLGTAYNEQFF.

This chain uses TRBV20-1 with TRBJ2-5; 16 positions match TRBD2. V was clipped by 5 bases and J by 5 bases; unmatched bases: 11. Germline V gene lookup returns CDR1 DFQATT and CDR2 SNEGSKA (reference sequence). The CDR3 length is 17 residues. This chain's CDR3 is CSARPNMGLAGGETQYF. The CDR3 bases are TGCAGTGCTCGACCCAACATGGGACTAGCGGGAGGGGAGACCCAGTACTTC.

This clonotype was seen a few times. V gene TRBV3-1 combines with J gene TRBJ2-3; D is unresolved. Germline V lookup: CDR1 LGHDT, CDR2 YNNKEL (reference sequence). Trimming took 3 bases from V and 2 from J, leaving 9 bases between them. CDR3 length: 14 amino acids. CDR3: CASSHGSLTDTQYF. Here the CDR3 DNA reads TGTGCCAGCAGCCACGGGTCCCTCACAGATACGCAGTATTTT.

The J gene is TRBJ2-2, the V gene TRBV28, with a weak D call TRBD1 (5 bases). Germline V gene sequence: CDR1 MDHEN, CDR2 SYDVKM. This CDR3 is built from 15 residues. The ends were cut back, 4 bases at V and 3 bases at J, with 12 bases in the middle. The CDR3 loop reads CASSSPGQHTGELFF. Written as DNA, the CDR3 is TGTGCCAGCAGTTCCCCAGGACAACACACCGGGGAGCTGTTTTTT. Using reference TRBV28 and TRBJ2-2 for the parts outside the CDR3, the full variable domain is DVKVTQSSRYLVKRTGEKVFLECVQDMDHENMFWYRQDPGLGLRLIYFSYDVKMKEKGDIPEGYSVSREKKERFSLILESASTNQTSMYLCASSSPGQHTGELFFGEGSRLTVL.

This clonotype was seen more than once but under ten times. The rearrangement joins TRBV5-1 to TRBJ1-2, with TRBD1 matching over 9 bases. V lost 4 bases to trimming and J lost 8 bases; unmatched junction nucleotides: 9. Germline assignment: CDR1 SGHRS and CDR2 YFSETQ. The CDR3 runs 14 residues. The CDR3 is CASSLDLTGGGYTF. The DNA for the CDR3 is TGCGCCAGCAGCCTGGATTTGACAGGGGGAGGCTACACCTTC. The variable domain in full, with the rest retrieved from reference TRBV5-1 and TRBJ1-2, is KAGVTQTPRYLIKTRGQQVTLSCSPISGHRSVSWYQQTPGQGLQFLFEYFSETQRNKGNFPGRFSGRQFSNSRSEMNVSTLELGDSALYLCASSLDLTGGGYTFGSGTRLTVV.

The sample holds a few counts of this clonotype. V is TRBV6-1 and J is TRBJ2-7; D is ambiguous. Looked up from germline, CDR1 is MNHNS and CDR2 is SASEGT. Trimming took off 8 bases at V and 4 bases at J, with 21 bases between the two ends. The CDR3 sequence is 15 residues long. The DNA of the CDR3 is TGTGCCAGCCACTCCTCCGGCCTGTTCTATTACGAGCAGTACTTC. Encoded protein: CASHSSGLFYYEQYF.

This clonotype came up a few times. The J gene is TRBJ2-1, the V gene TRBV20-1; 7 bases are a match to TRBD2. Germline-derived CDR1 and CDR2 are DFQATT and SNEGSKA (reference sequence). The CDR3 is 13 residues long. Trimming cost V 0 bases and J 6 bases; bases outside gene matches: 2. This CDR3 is CSARDPSGNEQFF. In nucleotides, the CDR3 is TGCAGTGCTAGAGATCCTAGCGGCAATGAGCAGTTCTTC.

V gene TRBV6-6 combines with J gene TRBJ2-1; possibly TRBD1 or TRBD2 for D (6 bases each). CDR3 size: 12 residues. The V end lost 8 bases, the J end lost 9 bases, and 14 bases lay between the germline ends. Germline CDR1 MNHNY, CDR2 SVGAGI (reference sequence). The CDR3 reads CASAREGGEQFF. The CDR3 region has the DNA TGTGCCAGCGCGCGGGAAGGGGGTGAGCAGTTCTTC.

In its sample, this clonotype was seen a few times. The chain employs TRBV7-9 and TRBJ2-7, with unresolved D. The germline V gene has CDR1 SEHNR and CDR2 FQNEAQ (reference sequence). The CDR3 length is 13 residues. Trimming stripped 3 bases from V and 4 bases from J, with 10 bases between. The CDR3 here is CASSFATRYEQYF. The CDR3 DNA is TGTGCCAGCAGCTTTGCTACCCGTTACGAGCAGTACTTC.

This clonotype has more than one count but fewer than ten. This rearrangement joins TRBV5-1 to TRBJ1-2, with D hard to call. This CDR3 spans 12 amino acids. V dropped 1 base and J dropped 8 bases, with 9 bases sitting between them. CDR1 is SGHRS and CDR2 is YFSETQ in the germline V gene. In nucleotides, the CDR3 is TGCGCCAGCAGCTTGAATCGGGAAGGCTACACCTTC. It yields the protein CASSLNREGYTF.

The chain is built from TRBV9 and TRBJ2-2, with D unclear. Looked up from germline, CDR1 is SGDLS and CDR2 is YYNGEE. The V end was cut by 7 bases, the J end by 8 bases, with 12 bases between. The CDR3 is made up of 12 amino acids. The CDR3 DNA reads TGTGCCAGCGGTGACGCGGAGGGGGAGCTGTTTTTT. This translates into CASGDAEGELFF.

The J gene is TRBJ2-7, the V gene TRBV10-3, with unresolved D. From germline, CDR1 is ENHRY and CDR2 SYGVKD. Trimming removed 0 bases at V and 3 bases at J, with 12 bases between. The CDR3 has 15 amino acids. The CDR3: CAISESGKLNYEQYF. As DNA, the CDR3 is TGTGCCATCAGTGAGTCGGGCAAGCTTAACTACGAGCAGTACTTC.

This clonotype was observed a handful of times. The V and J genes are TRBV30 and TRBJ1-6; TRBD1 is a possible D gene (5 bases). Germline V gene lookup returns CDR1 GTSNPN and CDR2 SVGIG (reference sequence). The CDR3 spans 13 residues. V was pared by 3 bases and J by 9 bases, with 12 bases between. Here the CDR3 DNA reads TGTGCCTGGAGCGAAAGTGGGGCTTCACCCCTCCACTTT. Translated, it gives CAWSESGASPLHF.

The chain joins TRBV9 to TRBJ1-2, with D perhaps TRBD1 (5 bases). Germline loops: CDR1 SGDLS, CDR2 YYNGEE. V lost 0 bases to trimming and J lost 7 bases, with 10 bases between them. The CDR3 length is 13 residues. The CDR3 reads CASSVGGSGGYTF. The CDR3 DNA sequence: TGTGCCAGCAGCGTAGGGGGGTCGGGTGGCTACACCTTC. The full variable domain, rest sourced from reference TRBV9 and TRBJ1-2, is DSGVTQTPKHLITATGQRVTLRCSPRSGDLSVYWYQQSLDQGLQFLIQYYNGEERAKGNILERFSAQQFPDLHSELNLSSLELGDSALYFCASSVGGSGGYTFGSGTRLTVV.

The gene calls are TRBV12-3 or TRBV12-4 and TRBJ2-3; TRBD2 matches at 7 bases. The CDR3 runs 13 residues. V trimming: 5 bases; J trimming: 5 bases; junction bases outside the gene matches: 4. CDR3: CASSRTSVDTQYF. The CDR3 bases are TGTGCCAGCAGTCGGACTAGTGTAGATACGCAGTATTTT.

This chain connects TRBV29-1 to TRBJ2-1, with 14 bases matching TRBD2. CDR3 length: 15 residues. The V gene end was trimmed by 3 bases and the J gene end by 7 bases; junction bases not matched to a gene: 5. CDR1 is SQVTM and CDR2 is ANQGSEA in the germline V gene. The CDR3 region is CSVEGLAGAYNEQFF. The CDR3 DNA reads TGCAGCGTTGAGGGACTAGCGGGAGCTTATAATGAGCAGTTCTTC.

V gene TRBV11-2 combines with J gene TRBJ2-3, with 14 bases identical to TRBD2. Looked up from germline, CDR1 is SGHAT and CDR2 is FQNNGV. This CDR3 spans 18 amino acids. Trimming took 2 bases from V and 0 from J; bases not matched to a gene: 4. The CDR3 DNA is TGTGCCAGCAGCTTACGACTAGCGGGAGGGGGTAGCACAGATACGCAGTATTTT. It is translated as CASSLRLAGGGSTDTQYF. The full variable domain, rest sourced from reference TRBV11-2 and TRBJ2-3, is EAGVAQSPRYKIIEKRQSVAFWCNPISGHATLYWYQQILGQGPKLLIQFQNNGVVDDSQLPKDRFSAERLKGVDSTLKIQPAKLEDSAVYLCASSLRLAGGGSTDTQYFGPGTRLTVL.

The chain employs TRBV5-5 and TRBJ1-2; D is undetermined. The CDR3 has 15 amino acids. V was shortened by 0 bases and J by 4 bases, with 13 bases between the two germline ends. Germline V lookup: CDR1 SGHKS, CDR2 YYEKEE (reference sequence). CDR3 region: CASSLVRRRTYGYTF. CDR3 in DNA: TGTGCCAGCAGCTTGGTTAGGAGGAGGACCTATGGCTACACCTTC.

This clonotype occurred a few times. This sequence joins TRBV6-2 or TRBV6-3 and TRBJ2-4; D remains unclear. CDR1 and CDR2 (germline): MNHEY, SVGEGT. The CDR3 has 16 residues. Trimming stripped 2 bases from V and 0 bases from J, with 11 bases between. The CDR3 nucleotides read TGTGCCAGCAGTTACAGAGGTTCCCTAGCCAAAAACATTCAGTACTTC. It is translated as CASSYRGSLAKNIQYF.